The rows below give T cell receptor beta chains drawn from one sample of a study of vaccination and CD4 T cells after COVID-19. Their recognized antigens are unknown. In TCRdb, the PCR reads were re-called with MiXCR into one record per CDR3 protein. The sample has 11,000 or so distinct CDR3 sequences, about three quarters seen once. The sequenced sample was CD4+ T cells from blood, cultured in vitro. The receptors derive from a human donor who had recovered from COVID-19. The CDR3 runs from the conserved cysteine through the conserved F or W. A D gene is named only where the DNA matches it firmly. Rows may omit the clone size; those that give it use once, few, many or a size class.

v_gene,j_gene,abundance,len,d_gene,CDR3nt,CDR3aa
TRBV18,TRBJ1-5,.,16,.,TGTGCCAGCTCACCGAGAGGACAGACAAGCAATCAGCCCCAGCATTTT,CASSPRGQTSNQPQHF
TRBV24-1,TRBJ1-1,.,14,TRBD1,TGTGCCACTAGGGCAGGGGGCGTGAACACTGAAGCTTTCTTT,CATRAGGVNTEAFF
TRBV5-4,TRBJ1-1,once,16,.,TGTGCCAGCAGCGCCGGACTTACGGAGATGAACACTGAAGCTTTCTTT,CASSAGLTEMNTEAFF
TRBV6-5,TRBJ1-3,.,14,.,TGTGCCAGCAGTTACTCGTACTCTGGAAACACCATATATTTT,CASSYSYSGNTIYF
TRBV7-3,TRBJ2-5,.,13,.,TGTGCCAGCAGCTCGGACTACCAAGAGACCCAGTACTTC,CASSSDYQETQYF
TRBV6-2/TRBV6-3,TRBJ1-6,few,16,TRBD1,TGTGCCAGCAGCCGACAGGGGGCCACCTATAATTCACCCCTCCACTTT,CASSRQGATYNSPLHF
TRBV10-3,TRBJ1-1,.,13,.,TGTGCCACAACAAGGGGGGAGAACACTGAAGCTTTCTTT,CATTRGENTEAFF
TRBV20-1,TRBJ1-5,.,12,TRBD1,TGCAGTGTCTCAGGGGGGACTCAGCCCCAGCATTTT,CSVSGGTQPQHF
TRBV2,TRBJ1-6,.,14,TRBD1,TGTGCCAGCAGTGGGACAGGGATGGGTTCACCCCTCCACTTT,CASSGTGMGSPLHF
TRBV24-1,TRBJ2-2,.,14,.,TGTGCCACCAGTGGCTGGGGGAACACCGGGGAGCTGTTTTTT,CATSGWGNTGELFF
TRBV7-9,TRBJ1-2,.,13,.,TGTGGCAGCAGCCCTGGGGCAGGCTATGGCTACACCTTC,CGSSPGAGYGYTF
TRBV20-1,TRBJ2-3,.,11,.,TGCAGTGCTCTGAGATCTGATACGCAGTATTTT,CSALRSDTQYF
TRBV12-3/TRBV12-4,TRBJ1-2,.,15,.,TGTGCCAGCAGTTTAGATCATACAGCTAACTATGGCTACACCTTC,CASSLDHTANYGYTF
TRBV5-1,TRBJ1-2,.,18,.,TGCGCCAGCAGCTGGTCCGTCTTGGGGAGGACAGCGGGACGGGGCTACACCTTC,CASSWSVLGRTAGRGYTF
TRBV6-1,TRBJ2-5,once,16,TRBD2,TGTGCCAGCAGAAATAGCGGGAGGGCTCTCCAAGAGACCCAGTACTTC,CASRNSGRALQETQYF
TRBV5-1,TRBJ2-7,.,15,TRBD2,TGCGCCAGCAGCTTGGATGGTAGCGGGGGATACGAGCAGTACTTC,CASSLDGSGGYEQYF
TRBV6-5,TRBJ2-2,.,13,.,TGTGCCAGCAGTTACACAGGGACCGGGGAGCTGTTTTTT,CASSYTGTGELFF
TRBV12-3/TRBV12-4,TRBJ2-2,.,16,TRBD2,TGTGCCAGCAGTTTAGAGCTAGCGGCCAACACCGGGGAGCTGTTTTTT,CASSLELAANTGELFF
TRBV28,TRBJ2-6,.,13,.,TGTGCCAGCAGCCTCCCCGGGGCCAACGTCCTGACTTTC,CASSLPGANVLTF
TRBV7-2,TRBJ1-1,.,18,TRBD1,TGTGCCAGCAGCTCATATGGGACAGGGACGACCGGGGACACTGAAGCTTTCTTT,CASSSYGTGTTGDTEAFF
TRBV6-2/TRBV6-3,TRBJ2-2,.,16,TRBD1,TGTGCCAGCAGTCCCGGGACAGGGTTCGACACCGGGGAGCTGTTTTTT,CASSPGTGFDTGELFF
TRBV20-1,TRBJ2-7,.,13,.,TGCAGTGCTACCCTATACTATTCCTACGAGCAGTACTTC,CSATLYYSYEQYF
TRBV27,TRBJ2-5,.,16,.,TGTGCCAGCAGTTTTCTTCTGGGGCGGGGGCTTGGTACCCAGTACTTC,CASSFLLGRGLGTQYF
TRBV7-9,TRBJ1-2,few,12,.,TGTGCCAGCAGCTCCAAGCAATATGGCTACACCTTC,CASSSKQYGYTF
TRBV29-1,TRBJ1-1,.,12,TRBD1,TGCAGCGTGGGGGACAGGGCAAGTGAAGCTTTCTTT,CSVGDRASEAFF
TRBV12-3/TRBV12-4,TRBJ2-6,.,16,.,TGTGCCAGCAGTACTCAGACAGGATCAGGGGCCAACGTCCTGACTTTC,CASSTQTGSGANVLTF
TRBV5-1,TRBJ1-5,.,14,TRBD1,TGCGCCAGCAGCCCGTACAGGGGCGATCAGCCCCAGCATTTT,CASSPYRGDQPQHF
TRBV28,TRBJ1-5,.,15,.,TGTGCCAGCACTAAATATGGGGGGGGCAATCAGCCCCAGCATTTT,CASTKYGGGNQPQHF
TRBV20-1,TRBJ1-5,large,13,.,TGCAGTGCCCCAGGGCGGGACCGCCAGCCCCAGCATTTT,CSAPGRDRQPQHF
TRBV6-1,TRBJ1-2,.,13,TRBD1,TGTGCCAGCAGTGGACAGGGGCACTATGGCTACACCTTC,CASSGQGHYGYTF
TRBV7-2,TRBJ1-3,once,16,TRBD1,TGTGCCAGCAGCCCAACCGACAGGGGCGGAAGAAACACCATATATTTT,CASSPTDRGGRNTIYF
TRBV10-1,TRBJ2-2,.,13,.,TGCGCCAGCAGTGAGTCGGTGGGAGAGGAGCTGTTTTTT,CASSESVGEELFF
TRBV6-2/TRBV6-3,TRBJ1-2,medium-sized,15,.,TGTGCCAGCAGTTACTCGAACCAGCCCGTCTATGGCTACACCTTC,CASSYSNQPVYGYTF
TRBV30,TRBJ1-5,few,14,.,TGTGCCTGGAGTGCCGGACAGTTCAATCAGCCCCAGCATTTT,CAWSAGQFNQPQHF
TRBV10-1,TRBJ2-7,.,14,TRBD1,TGCGCCAGCAGTGACCCGGGACAGGGGGACGAGCAGTACTTC,CASSDPGQGDEQYF
TRBV4-2,TRBJ2-2,.,15,.,TGTGCCAGCAGCCAAGCTGGGGCGGGTCGGGGGGAGCTGTTTTTT,CASSQAGAGRGELFF
TRBV5-1,TRBJ2-7,.,18,.,TGCGCCAGCAGCTTGGAGGGTCCCTGGCGCCCTCGCTCCTACGAGCAGTACTTC,CASSLEGPWRPRSYEQYF
TRBV7-3,TRBJ1-2,.,17,TRBD1,TGTGCCAGCAGCTCTGGGCCGGGACAGGGGGCGGGGTATGGCTACACCTTC,CASSSGPGQGAGYGYTF
TRBV20-1,TRBJ1-1,.,10,.,TGCAGTGCTAGGCACACTGAAGCTTTCTTT,CSARHTEAFF
TRBV20-1,TRBJ1-2,.,14,.,TGCAGTGCTAGAGATGGCCTGGGGGCATATGGCTACACCTTC,CSARDGLGAYGYTF
TRBV5-4,TRBJ1-5,.,13,.,TGTGCCAGCAGCTCGGACTGGAATCAGCCCCAGCATTTT,CASSSDWNQPQHF
TRBV6-5,TRBJ2-1,.,16,TRBD2,TGTGCCAGCAGTTTAGGACTAGCCAATAGGTACAATGAGCAGTTCTTC,CASSLGLANRYNEQFF
TRBV20-1,TRBJ1-6,.,14,.,TGCAGTGCTAGAGATGCGGGTTTAAATTCACCCCTCCACTTT,CSARDAGLNSPLHF
TRBV19,TRBJ1-5,.,17,TRBD1,TGTGCCAGTAGTACCCTCCTCGGTGGGACAGGGGGTCAGCCCCAGCATTTT,CASSTLLGGTGGQPQHF
TRBV28,TRBJ1-1,.,15,.,TGTGCCAGCAGCCTAGAACAGGGACGAGGCACTGAAGCTTTCTTT,CASSLEQGRGTEAFF
TRBV2,TRBJ1-6,few,13,.,TGTGCCAGCAGTGATGAAGGGAATTCACCCCTCCACTTT,CASSDEGNSPLHF
TRBV15,TRBJ2-1,.,16,TRBD1,TGTGCCACCTATAGTCCCGGACAGGGGCTTGGCAATGAGCAGTTCTTC,CATYSPGQGLGNEQFF
TRBV20-1,TRBJ2-3,.,14,TRBD2,TGCAGTGCTAGATTATCCAGCGGGAGGGATACGCAGTATTTT,CSARLSSGRDTQYF
TRBV5-6,TRBJ2-5,few,15,.,TGTGCCAGCAGCTCGGTCAACTATCTGTGGGAGACCCAGTACTTC,CASSSVNYLWETQYF
TRBV7-9,TRBJ2-2,.,17,TRBD2,TGTGCCAGCAGCTTTCAAACGGGACTAGTACAAACCGGGGAGCTGTTTTTT,CASSFQTGLVQTGELFF
TRBV28,TRBJ1-4,.,15,.,TGTGCCAGCAGTATATTCAGGGGTGTCCGGGAAAAACTGTTTTTT,CASSIFRGVREKLFF
TRBV19,TRBJ2-6,few,16,.,TGTGCCAGTAATATTGGCCGGGGGCCTGGGGCCAACGTCCTGACTTTC,CASNIGRGPGANVLTF
TRBV7-6,TRBJ2-2,medium-sized,16,.,TGTGCCAGCAGCTTAGCGCGGCAGGCGAACACCGGGGAGCTGTTTTTT,CASSLARQANTGELFF
TRBV24-1,TRBJ2-3,.,12,TRBD2,TGTGCCACCGGGAGGGACACAGATACGCAGTATTTT,CATGRDTDTQYF
TRBV27,TRBJ1-5,.,15,TRBD1,TGTGCCAGCAGTTTGTGGGGACAGGAGAGTCAGCCCCAGCATTTT,CASSLWGQESQPQHF
TRBV7-8,TRBJ1-2,.,13,.,TGTGCCAGCAGCTTAGCAACAAACTATGGCTACACCTTC,CASSLATNYGYTF